This TCR beta chain was identified during a study of blood T cell repertoires in COVID-19. Study background: Acute-phase and convalescent COVID-19 samples originated in the United States, Italy and Spain.

V lost 4 bases to trimming and J lost 2 bases; unmatched junction nucleotides: 6. Germline V CDR1 and CDR2: LGHDT, YNNKEL (reference sequence). The CDR3 contains 15 residues. Patients at the Seattle site were enrolled during active infection and followed longitudinally. In the authors' workflow: Reference gene primers were amplified, and this amplification served to estimate nucleated cell counts. Method: immunoSEQ multiplex PCR; TCRdb's copy keeps in-frame clones and lacks some. V, J and clone size were drawn from that table, and D and trimming were deduced from the DNA. The data hold 150,000 to 200,000 clones, with around four fifths observed a single time.

Sequencing input: peripheral blood. The TCR was taken from a woman between 40 and 55 years old with COVID-19, enrolled during active disease. The chain uses TRBV3-1 (or the pseudogene TRBV3-2) and TRBJ1-2, with 8 positions matching TRBD1. CDR3: CASSPRAGGNYGYTF. CDR3 in DNA: TGTGCCAGCAGCCCAAGGGCAGGGGGCAACTATGGCTACACCTTC.